The present TCR beta chain was sequenced within a study of cytomegalovirus exposure and HLA in healthy donors. Notes on the study in general: The study found most TCR sequences rare, yet found some public TCRs in many donors. A list of approximately 150 TCR beta chains associated with cytomegalovirus was given. Further analysis, carried out later, found HLA-associated TCR beta chains more clonally expanded than equally common other chains.

Germline V gene sequence: CDR1 MNHEY, CDR2 SVGAGI. V lost 5 bases and J lost 2, with 10 bases in between. The length of the CDR3 is 14 residues. With respect to this clone: Antigen: not known.

It was with 60 Vbeta and 13 Jbeta primers that the PCR ran. The method was immunoSEQ multiplex PCR; TCRdb's version includes in-frame clones alone and lacks a portion of them. Seen here are roughly 110,000 clones, 65% to 85% observed once, and the top ten hold around 2.6%. Sequenced material: PBMCs. The receptor was isolated from a male donor in good health and CMV-seropositive. This rearrangement joins TRBV6-5 to TRBJ1-3; a weak D match, TRBD1 (5 bases). The CDR3 protein is CASSPRQTGNTIYF. CDR3 coding DNA: TGTGCCAGCAGTCCCCGACAGACTGGAAACACCATATATTTT.